The 14 T cell receptor beta chains given below trace back to one sample, sequenced in a study of T cells in Graves' hyperthyroidism and ophthalmopathy. Amplification of TCR beta CDR3 regions was performed using RNA transcripts as template. HTBI primers were employed in a first-round RT-PCR of the TCR CDR3. TCRdb re-called the multiplex PCR reads through MiXCR, storing one row per CDR3 protein. The sample has 250,000 to 300,000 distinct CDR3 sequences; roughly 19% are singletons. The sequenced material came from blood. The receptors come from a man aged 45 to 65 with Graves' ophthalmopathy.

V gene TRBV5-4 combines with J gene TRBJ1-5; D might be TRBD1 (5 bases). Per germline, CDR1 SGHNT and CDR2 YYREEE (reference sequence). The CDR3 is 15 residues long. Trimming shortened V by 2 bases and J by 1 base, and 10 bases separated the two germline ends. This CDR3 is CASSFQGGSNQPQHF. The CDR3 DNA reads as TGTGCCAGCAGCTTTCAGGGAGGAAGCAATCAGCCCCAGCATTTT.

In the case of this clonotype: The junction departs from the called germline gene at one end, perhaps through a read error. The chain carries TRBV5-6 and TRBJ2-5; D possibly matches TRBD1 or TRBD2 (5 bases each). The CDR3 covers 15 residues. Germline V gene lookup returns CDR1 SGHDT and CDR2 YYEEEE. The CDR3, as DNA: TGTGCCAGCAGCTTGGATTTGGGGCGCAGGGAGACCCAGTGCTTC. Amino acid sequence: CASSLDLGRRETQCF.

The chain has TRBV4-1 and TRBJ1-5, with D perhaps TRBD1 (5 bases). CDR1 is MGHRA and CDR2 is YSYEKL in the germline V gene. This CDR3 region has 16 residues. Trimming stripped 4 bases from V and 0 bases from J, with 13 bases between. In nucleotides, the CDR3 is TGCGCCAGCAGCCCTGGACAACGACTTAGCAATCAGCCCCAGCATTTT. It encodes CASSPGQRLSNQPQHF.

The chain links TRBV19 to TRBJ2-7, with a weak D call TRBD2 (5 bases). V shed 6 bases and J shed 5 bases, with 17 bases lying between them. The CDR3 totals 14 residues. Looked up from germline, CDR1 is LNHDA and CDR2 is SQIVND (reference sequence). The CDR3 DNA reads as TGTGCCAGTAGCGACGGGAAGTTCTTGGACGAGCAGTACTTC. Protein sequence: CASSDGKFLDEQYF.

J is TRBJ2-7 and V is TRBV28, with D unresolved. The germline V gene encodes CDR1 MDHEN and CDR2 SYDVKM. V was trimmed by 5 bases and J by 2 bases, leaving 10 bases between them. The CDR3 covers 13 residues. The CDR3 DNA follows: TGTGCCAGCAGTGCCAGACTTGCCTACGAGCAGTACTTC. Its protein is CASSARLAYEQYF.

The rearrangement joins TRBV24-1 to TRBJ2-1; unclear D gene. The CDR3 covers 16 residues. The V end was cut by 1 base, the J end by 6 bases, with 15 bases between. Germline assignment: CDR1 KGHDR and CDR2 SFDVKD. In DNA, the CDR3 is TGTGCCACCAGTGATTTTAGTCAGGAGTTTAGCAATGAGCAGTTCTTC. Translating gives CATSDFSQEFSNEQFF.

This clonotype was picked up many times. The chain links TRBV28 to TRBJ1-2; the D is unclear. There are 17 residues in the CDR3. CDR1 is MDHEN and CDR2 is SYDVKM in the germline V gene. V was clipped by 1 base and J by 0 bases, with 15 bases between them. Written as DNA, the CDR3 is TGTGCCAGCAGTTTATTTGCCTCCGGTCGTGCTAACTATGGCTACACCTTC. It yields the protein CASSLFASGRANYGYTF.

This clonotype has more than one count but fewer than ten. Here the CDR3 DNA reads TGTGCCAGCAGCGTAGAACCCGAAGAGGGGGGAACCCAGTACTTC. It encodes CASSVEPEEGGTQYF. This chain links TRBV9 with TRBJ2-5; tentatively, D is TRBD1 or TRBD2 (6 bases each). Trimming left V 0 bases short and J 8 bases short, with 17 bases between. This CDR3 is 15 amino acids long. The germline CDR1 and CDR2 sequences are SGDLS and YYNGEE.

The table lists this clonotype with a few counts. The gene calls are TRBV4-1 and TRBJ2-2, with D perhaps TRBD1 (6 bases). The length of the CDR3 is 16 residues. Germline loops: CDR1 MGHRA, CDR2 YSYEKL. V dropped 1 base and J dropped 0 bases, with 9 bases sitting between them. DNA for the CDR3: TGCGCCAGCAGCCAAGCGAACAGGGCGAACACCGGGGAGCTGTTTTTT. The encoded protein is CASSQANRANTGELFF.

In its sample, this clonotype was seen a few times. The gene calls are TRBV20-1 and TRBJ1-2, with 8 bases identical to TRBD1. The V segment lost 5 bases and the J segment 6 bases; nucleotides outside the gene matches: 14. This CDR3 spans 15 amino acids. Germline V CDR1 and CDR2: DFQATT, SNEGSKA (reference sequence). For the CDR3, the DNA is TGCAGTGCTGACTCAGGCTGGACAGGGAGAGATGGCTACACCTTC. This translates into CSADSGWTGRDGYTF.

The gene calls are TRBV10-3 and TRBJ2-7; no firm D call. Germline loops: CDR1 ENHRY, CDR2 SYGVKD. The CDR3 sequence is 15 residues long. V lost 0 bases, J lost 3 bases, and 12 bases lay in between. The CDR3 spells CAISESSDIDYEQYF. CDR3 bases: TGTGCCATCAGTGAGTCGTCAGACATCGACTACGAGCAGTACTTC.

In this sample, this clonotype turned up many times. The chain joins TRBV7-8 to TRBJ2-1; either TRBD1 or TRBD2 may supply D (5 bases each). Germline-derived CDR1 and CDR2 are SGHVS and FQNEAQ. Trimming removed 4 bases from V and 6 bases from J, with 19 bases in between. This CDR3 comprises 16 residues. CDR3: CASSYLAGQGPNEQFF. The CDR3 DNA is TGTGCCAGCAGCTACTTGGCGGGCCAGGGCCCCAATGAGCAGTTCTTC.

This clonotype showed up just a few times. The chain recombines TRBV6-6 with TRBJ2-7; the D gene is possibly TRBD1 (7 bases). The CDR3 is 15 amino acids. Trimming took 2 bases from V and 3 from J, leaving 14 bases between them. Germline-derived CDR1 and CDR2 are MNHNY and SVGAGI (reference sequence). The CDR3: CASSYAAGGIYEQYF. The CDR3 DNA sequence: TGTGCCAGCAGTTACGCTGCAGGGGGGATCTACGAGCAGTACTTC.

This clonotype was seen a handful of times. The J gene is TRBJ1-1, the V gene TRBV29-1; D may be TRBD1 (5 bases). CDR1 is SQVTM, CDR2 ANQGSEA, per germline. This CDR3 is 13 amino acids long. Trimming left V 6 bases short and J 7 bases short, with 18 bases between. The CDR3 loop reads CSVLEGTRGEAFF. The DNA for the CDR3 is TGCAGCGTCCTCGAGGGCACGAGGGGTGAAGCTTTCTTT.